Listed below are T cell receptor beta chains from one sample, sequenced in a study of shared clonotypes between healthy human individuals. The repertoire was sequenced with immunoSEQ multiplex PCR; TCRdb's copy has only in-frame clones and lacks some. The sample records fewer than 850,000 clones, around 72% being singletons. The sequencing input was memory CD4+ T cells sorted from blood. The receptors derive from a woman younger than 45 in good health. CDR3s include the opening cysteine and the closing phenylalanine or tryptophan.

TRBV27	CASSQQGEREQYF
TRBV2	CASSDQGLNTEAFF
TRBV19	CASSTPGQGADEQYF
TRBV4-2	CASSQDFVDGKAYEQYF
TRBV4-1	CASSQATADSGANVLTF
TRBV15	CATSSGRDYGYTF
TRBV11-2	CASSLVGRGRRSYEQYF
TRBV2	CASSEYETQYF
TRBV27	CASSSGTTGYEQYF
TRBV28	CASSTTGVANQPQHF
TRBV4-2	CASSQGLLAGVGGETQYF
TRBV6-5	CASSYSTSGNANEQFF
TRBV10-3	CAISESTGEQYF
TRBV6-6	CASSSGNTGELFF
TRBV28	CASSPRLAGNYEQYF
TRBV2	CASTGLNTGELFF
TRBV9	CASSARTSGRRSYNEQFF
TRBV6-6	CASRREQLYEQYF
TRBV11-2	CASSLGTGGETQYF
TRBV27	CASTPLGQGEPSNQPQHF
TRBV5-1	CASSSASNTGELFF
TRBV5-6	CASSLGAPSYEQYF
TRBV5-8	CASSLIGQGYHEQYF